A single sample is the source of the 20 T cell receptor beta chains below, sequenced in a study of PD-1 blockade in classical Hodgkin lymphoma. Every patient was affected by relapse after autologous stem cell transplantation, while exposure to brentuximab vedotin was not uniform. The table came from immunoSEQ multiplex PCR; TCRdb's copy has only in-frame clones and leaves some out. The sample consists of more than 90,000 clones, more than 80% of them appearing once. The sequencing used peripheral blood mononuclear cells (PBMCs), collected before the second cycle of nivolumab. The receptors originated from a human donor with classical Hodgkin lymphoma.

The chain couples TRBV11-2 to TRBJ2-5; D ambiguous. The CDR3 length is 13 residues. With 2 bases removed from V and 9 bases from J, the gap between germline ends came to 13 bases. Per the germline V gene, CDR1 is SGHAT and CDR2 is FQNNGV. DNA of the CDR3: TGTGCCAGCAGCTTATTTACCGGGTTTGCCCAGTACTTC. Its protein product is CASSLFTGFAQYF.

The chain is built from TRBV14 and TRBJ1-5; maybe TRBD1 (6 bases). This CDR3 spans 14 amino acids. V was pared by 2 bases and J by 3 bases, with 8 bases between. Germline V gene data show CDR1 as SGHDN and CDR2 as FVKESK. The CDR3 loop is CASSQRGNNQPQHF. The CDR3 region has the DNA TGTGCCAGCAGCCAAAGGGGGAACAATCAGCCCCAGCATTTT.

Only a few counts were recorded for this clone. J is TRBJ1-1 and V is TRBV7-8; D is undetermined. This CDR3 is built from 14 residues. Between the trimmed V and J ends, which lost 2 bases and 11 bases, there was a span of 18 bases. Germline V gene data show CDR1 as SGHVS and CDR2 as FQNEAQ. The CDR3 bases are TGTGCCAGCAGCTTATATGAAACGAGGCATTCGGCTTTCTTT. As protein: CASSLYETRHSAFF.

The V gene is TRBV9, the J gene TRBJ2-3; possible D gene TRBD1, 7 bases. V was pared by 2 bases and J by 6 bases, with 19 bases between. Germline-derived CDR1 and CDR2 are SGDLS and YYNGEE. This CDR3 spans 16 amino acids. Written as DNA, the CDR3 is TGTGCCAGCAGCGTCCGACAGGGTGGAGGGTTTGATACGCAGTATTTT. Encoded protein: CASSVRQGGGFDTQYF.

The rearrangement uses TRBV11-2 and TRBJ2-2; D unclear. Germline-derived CDR1 and CDR2 are SGHAT and FQNNGV. The CDR3 is 12 residues long. The ends were cut back, 8 bases at V and 1 base at J, with 5 bases in the middle. CDR3 residues: CASAKNTGELFF. In DNA form, the CDR3 reads TGTGCCAGCGCTAAGAACACCGGGGAGCTGTTTTTT.

The rearrangement joins TRBV6-1 to TRBJ2-7; D is unclear. The V end was cut by 4 bases, the J end by 0 bases, with 10 bases between. The germline gives CDR1 MNHNS, CDR2 SASEGT. The CDR3 runs 14 residues. The CDR3 is CASSATQSSYEQYF. The CDR3 region has the DNA TGTGCCAGCAGTGCCACACAAAGCTCCTACGAGCAGTACTTC.

The V and J genes are TRBV19 and TRBJ2-7, with TRBD2 identical over 8 bases. V shed 5 bases, J shed 7 bases, and the junction held 10 bases outside the gene matches. Per germline, CDR1 LNHDA and CDR2 SQIVND (reference sequence). The CDR3 runs 14 residues. CDR3 sequence: CASSPGRAGWEQYF. CDR3 bases: TGTGCCAGTAGTCCCGGGAGGGCCGGGTGGGAGCAGTACTTC.

This clone was counted a few times. The chain combines TRBV7-2 with TRBJ1-1, with D maybe TRBD1 (6 bases). V lost 0 bases to trimming and J lost 4 bases, with 6 bases between them. Germline values: CDR1 SGHTA, CDR2 FQGNSA. The CDR3 has 13 amino acids. CDR3 sequence reads: CASSLARGTEAFF. CDR3 nucleotide sequence: TGTGCCAGCAGCTTAGCCAGGGGCACTGAAGCTTTCTTT.

This chain links TRBV19 with TRBJ2-2, with 12 bases identical to TRBD2. CDR1 is LNHDA, CDR2 SQIVND, per germline (reference sequence). V was pared by 5 bases and J by 0 bases, with 13 bases of the junction left unmatched. This CDR3 region has 20 residues. The CDR3 sequence is CASSPGRASGRATNTGELFF. CDR3 nucleotides: TGTGCCAGTAGTCCAGGTCGGGCTAGCGGGAGGGCCACGAACACCGGGGAGCTGTTTTTT.

This chain connects TRBV7-9 to TRBJ1-1; TRBD1 might be the D (6 bases). The CDR3 spans 12 residues. Germline V CDR1 and CDR2: SEHNR, FQNEAQ (reference sequence). The V end was cut by 5 bases, the J end by 7 bases, with 11 bases between. In nucleotides, the CDR3 is TGTGCCAGCAGCCATCGGACAGTTGAAGCTTTCTTT. Translated: CASSHRTVEAFF.

This clone was found a few times. The J gene is TRBJ2-7, the V gene TRBV28; TRBD2 might be the D (7 bases). Trimming stripped 9 bases from V and 7 bases from J, with 25 bases between. The CDR3 is 15 amino acids. Germline assignment: CDR1 MDHEN and CDR2 SYDVKM. The CDR3 nucleotides are TGTGCCAGTCACAGTTTGGGAGGGGGGTCGCTTGAGCAGTACTTC. Translating gives CASHSLGGGSLEQYF.

CDR3 loop: CAWSGGSTDTQYF. Written as DNA, the CDR3 is TGTGCCTGGAGTGGTGGGAGCACAGATACGCAGTATTTT. The chain combines TRBV30 with TRBJ2-3; D remains unclear. The CDR3 length is 13 residues. CDR1 is GTSNPN, CDR2 SVGIG, per germline (reference sequence). V was clipped by 1 base and J by 0 bases, with 5 bases between them.

This rearrangement joins TRBV27 to TRBJ2-3; no definite D call. Trimming took off 0 bases at V and 5 bases at J, with 3 bases between the two ends. The CDR3 contains 12 residues. Germline V gene lookup returns CDR1 MNHEY and CDR2 SMNVEV (reference sequence). Written as DNA, the CDR3 is TGTGCCAGCAGTTTATCGGGAGATACGCAGTATTTT. It codes for CASSLSGDTQYF.

The chain combines TRBV6-6 with TRBJ2-5; TRBD2 might be the D (7 bases). The ends were cut back, 5 bases at V and 2 bases at J, with 18 bases in the middle. This CDR3 has 16 residues. CDR1 and CDR2 (germline): MNHNY, SVGAGI (reference sequence). The CDR3 sequence is CASSLPLGGGQETQYF. For the CDR3, the DNA is TGTGCCAGCAGTCTCCCCCTGGGAGGGGGGCAAGAGACCCAGTACTTC.

The chain uses TRBV19 and TRBJ2-3; TRBD2 matches at 7 bases. CDR3 size: 14 residues. Unmatched junction bases numbered 6, after V lost 3 bases and J lost 6 bases. Germline V lookup: CDR1 LNHDA, CDR2 SQIVND (reference sequence). This CDR3 reads CASSIERGADTQYF. CDR3 nucleotide sequence: TGTGCCAGTAGTATTGAGCGGGGTGCGGATACGCAGTATTTT.

The chain uses TRBV11-1 and TRBJ2-1; no clear D gene. Trimming removed 5 bases from V and 6 bases from J, with 11 bases in between. This CDR3 has 13 residues. Germline CDR1 reads SGHAT; CDR2 reads FQDESV (reference sequence). CDR3 region: CASSPLVVNEQFF. DNA for the CDR3: TGTGCCAGCAGCCCGCTGGTAGTCAATGAGCAGTTCTTC. The complete variable domain, with remaining parts taken from reference TRBV11-1 and TRBJ2-1, reads EAEVAQSPRYKITEKSQAVAFWCDPISGHATLYWYRQILGQGPELLVQFQDESVVDDSQLPKDRFSAERLKGVDSTLKIQPAELGDSAMYLCASSPLVVNEQFFGPGTRLTVL.

The chain couples TRBV7-8 to TRBJ1-2; D remains unclear. Germline V gene sequence: CDR1 SGHVS, CDR2 FQNEAQ. V was clipped by 5 bases and J by 2 bases, with 12 bases between them. CDR3 length equals 14 residues. The DNA for the CDR3 is TGTGCCAGCAGCCACCTCGGGAAAAACTATGGCTACACCTTC. It translates to CASSHLGKNYGYTF.

The chain employs TRBV11-1 and TRBJ1-2; weak D call: TRBD1 (5 bases). This CDR3 has 14 amino acids. The V end was cut by 3 bases, the J end by 4 bases, with 12 bases between. Per germline, CDR1 SGHAT and CDR2 FQDESV (reference sequence). The CDR3 here is CASSLGQSGYGYTF. The CDR3 bases are TGTGCCAGCAGCTTGGGGCAGTCGGGCTATGGCTACACCTTC.

This chain joins TRBV5-1 and TRBJ1-1; D not resolved. Germline V CDR1 and CDR2: SGHRS, YFSETQ. The CDR3 loop spans 14 amino acids. V dropped 0 bases and J dropped 1 base, with 7 bases sitting between them. The CDR3 region has the DNA TGCGCCAGCAGCTTGGAATCTTGGAACACTGAAGCTTTCTTT. Its protein is CASSLESWNTEAFF. The full variable domain, in which reference TRBV5-1 and TRBJ1-1 provide the parts outside the CDR3, is KAGVTQTPRYLIKTRGQQVTLSCSPISGHRSVSWYQQTPGQGLQFLFEYFSETQRNKGNFPGRFSGRQFSNSRSEMNVSTLELGDSALYLCASSLESWNTEAFFGQGTRLTVV.

The V gene is TRBV6-6, the J gene TRBJ2-3, with TRBD2 matching 10 bases. Germline V gene sequence: CDR1 MNHNY, CDR2 SVGAGI (reference sequence). The CDR3 is 16 residues long. The J segment lost 1 base and the V segment lost 4 bases, leaving 5 bases of the junction unmatched. The CDR3, as DNA: TGTGCCAGCAGTTCCCTGACTAGCGGGCGCACAGATACGCAGTATTTT. Its translation is CASSSLTSGRTDTQYF.